The rows below give T cell receptor beta chains drawn from one sample of a study of PD-L1 blockade in urothelial cancer. Sequencing was performed with immunoSEQ multiplex PCR; in TCRdb, only in-frame clones are kept and a portion is missing. The sample shows about 470 clones, 35% of them seen only once. The sequencing used tumor tissue, collected before atezolizumab (anti-PD-L1) treatment. These receptors originate from a man aged 60 to 69 with urothelial cancer. Each CDR3 is given with its conserved first and last residue. A D gene is named only where the DNA matches it firmly. Size tells how often a clone was seen (once, few, many) or the class of an expanded clone, and some rows leave it out.

j_call d_call v_call clone_size cdr3_nt cdr3_aa
TRBJ1-5 NA TRBV30 NA TGTGCCTGGAGTAGGGGTTCCAGCAATCAGCCCCAGCATTTT CAWSRGSSNQPQHF
TRBJ1-1 NA TRBV6-8 few TGTGCCAGCAGTCCCATGATAGGGTACACTGAAGCTTTCTTT CASSPMIGYTEAFF
TRBJ2-1 NA TRBV14 NA TGTGCCAGCAGCCAAGAATTGGTGGGGGGTGAGCAGTTCTTC CASSQELVGGEQFF
TRBJ2-7 NA TRBV19 once TGTGCCAGTAGTGTCGGACAGATTCACTACGAGCAGTACTTC CASSVGQIHYEQYF
TRBJ2-7 NA TRBV6-7 NA TGTGCCAGCAGCTTAGGGAATCCCTGGGACGAGCAGTACTTC CASSLGNPWDEQYF
TRBJ1-2 NA TRBV28 NA TGTGCCAGCACCCCCGGGGCAACTAACTATGGCTACACCTTC CASTPGATNYGYTF
TRBJ1-4 TRBD1 TRBV11-3 NA TGTGCCAGCAGCCTAGGGGGCGGAGGGGATAATGAAAAACTGTTTTTT CASSLGGGGDNEKLFF
TRBJ2-5 NA TRBV9 large TGTGCCAGCAGCGCTTGGGGCGGGCAAGAGACCCAGTACTTC CASSAWGGQETQYF
TRBJ2-5 NA TRBV28 NA TGTGCCAGCAGTTCACTAATTGAGACCCAGTACTTC CASSSLIETQYF
TRBJ1-2 NA TRBV6-8 medium-sized TGTGCCAGCAGTTACGCAGGGGAAGGCGGCTACACCTTC CASSYAGEGGYTF
TRBJ2-6 TRBD2 TRBV11-3 few TGTGCCAGCAGCTCCGGACTAGCGGGAGTTGGCTCTGGGGCCAACGTCCTGACTTTC CASSSGLAGVGSGANVLTF
TRBJ2-1 NA TRBV11-3 NA TGTGCCAGCAGCTTCGGGGGGCCAAGAGGCAATGAGCAGTTCTTC CASSFGGPRGNEQFF
TRBJ1-3 NA TRBV28 few TGTGCCAGCACCAGATCATGGTCTAGCTCTGGAAACACCATATATTTT CASTRSWSSSGNTIYF
TRBJ2-6 TRBD1 TRBV18 NA TGTGCCAGCTCACCTACCAACAGGGGGGCTGGGGCCAACGTCCTGACTTTC CASSPTNRGAGANVLTF
TRBJ2-5 NA TRBV19 NA TGTGCCAGTAGTTGGAGCTTGGGAGAAGAGACCCAGTACTTC CASSWSLGEETQYF
TRBJ1-4 NA TRBV5-1 NA TGCGCCAGCACCCCGGGACTGCGCTTTTTGGATGAAAAACTGTTTTTT CASTPGLRFLDEKLFF
TRBJ1-6 NA TRBV18 NA TGTGCCAGCTCACCGGCGGGGAATTCACCCCTCCACTTT CASSPAGNSPLHF
TRBJ1-1 NA TRBV19 NA TGTGCCAGTAGTATCCTGGACAGGAACACTGAAGCTTTCTTT CASSILDRNTEAFF
TRBJ1-1 NA TRBV9 NA TGTGCCAGCAGGGAGCCCGGGAAGCAAGCTTTCTTT CASREPGKQAFF
TRBJ2-7 TRBD2 TRBV6-8 few TGTGCCAGCAGAGGGCTAGCGGGGTCCTACGAGCAGTACTTC CASRGLAGSYEQYF
TRBJ2-7 TRBD1 TRBV11-3 few TGTGCCAGCAGCTCCTCCCCGGGACAGGGGGTCTACGAGCAGTATTTC CASSSSPGQGVYEQYF
TRBJ1-2 NA TRBV28 few TGTGCCAGCAGTTTATATCGGGGCGGGAGTGGCTACACCTTC CASSLYRGGSGYTF
TRBJ2-7 TRBD1 TRBV6-8 few TGTGCCTCAGGGCGGGACAGGGGATCCTACGAGCAGTACTTC CASGRDRGSYEQYF
TRBJ2-3 TRBD1 TRBV29-1 NA TGCAGCGTTCGGCAGGGGGACCCCACAGATACGCAGTATTTT CSVRQGDPTDTQYF